This is a list of T cell receptor beta chains from one sample in a study of blood T cells in healthy people across ages. TCRdb re-analysed the 5' RACE reads in MiXCR, keeping a single row per CDR3 protein. The sample shows some 550,000 distinct CDR3 sequences, 40% to 55% of them seen only once. Sequencing was performed on blood. These receptors all come from an elderly man in good health. Both conserved end residues are part of each CDR3. A D gene is named only where the DNA matches it firmly. The size of a clone is reported for some rows only, either as once, few or many, or as a class for expanded clones.

cdr3_aa cdr3_nt v_call d_call clone_size j_call
CASSLVGAQQYF TGTGCCAGCAGTTTGGTCGGGGCGCAGCAGTACTTC TRBV12-3/TRBV12-4 - - TRBJ2-7
CASSFRTGVRADTQYF TGTGCCAGCAGCTTTAGGACAGGGGTGAGAGCAGATACGCAGTATTTT TRBV12-3/TRBV12-4 TRBD1 - TRBJ2-3
CASRAGSTDTQYF TGTGCCAGCAGGGCGGGAAGCACAGATACGCAGTATTTT TRBV6-5 - many TRBJ2-3
CSAILVTAGETQYF TGCAGTGCTATTCTCGTGACAGCGGGGGAGACCCAGTACTTC TRBV20-1 TRBD2 - TRBJ2-5
CASRGISRSNEQFF TGTGCCAGCAGAGGAATTTCTCGATCCAATGAGCAGTTCTTC TRBV6-2/TRBV6-3 - - TRBJ2-1
CASSGNLAGASTDTQYF TGTGCCAGCAGTGGGAATTTAGCGGGAGCCAGCACAGATACGCAGTATTTT TRBV7-3 TRBD2 many TRBJ2-3
CASTRAGGPGNEQFF TGTGCCAGCACCCGAGCGGGAGGGCCGGGCAATGAGCAGTTCTTC TRBV28 TRBD2 - TRBJ2-1
CASSFGADTQYF TGTGCCAGCAGCTTCGGCGCGGATACGCAGTATTTT TRBV11-2 - many TRBJ2-3
CASSSRDRDYNEQYF TGTGCCAGCAGCTCCCGGGACAGGGACTACAATGAGCAGTACTTC TRBV9 TRBD1 - TRBJ2-7
CASSFRGTSGPYEQYF TGTGCCAGCAGCTTCCGCGGGACTAGCGGCCCCTACGAGCAGTACTTC TRBV7-2 TRBD2 few TRBJ2-7
CSAIRALSQETQYF TGCAGTGCTATCAGGGCCCTTTCTCAAGAGACCCAGTACTTC TRBV20-1 - - TRBJ2-5
CSVAPMNTEAFF TGCAGCGTGGCACCAATGAACACTGAAGCTTTCTTT TRBV29-1 - - TRBJ1-1
CSAKHAVGSEQYF TGCAGTGCTAAACACGCGGTCGGGTCCGAGCAGTACTTC TRBV20-1 - - TRBJ2-7
CSARRGSGNQPQHF TGCAGTGCTAGACGGGGATCTGGCAATCAGCCCCAGCATTTT TRBV20-1 - few TRBJ1-5
CASSRGQGADSPLHF TGCGCCAGCAGCCGCGGACAGGGAGCGGATTCACCCCTCCACTTT TRBV4-1 TRBD1 - TRBJ1-6
CASSQGIGELFF TGCGCCAGCAGCCAGGGTATCGGGGAGCTGTTTTTT TRBV4-3 - once TRBJ2-2
CSVAGSMGTQYF TGCAGCGTTGCGGGAAGTATGGGGACGCAGTATTTT TRBV29-1 - few TRBJ2-3
CASSFRRSGGDTQYF TGTGCCAGCAGCTTTCGTAGGTCAGGGGGAGATACGCAGTATTTT TRBV9 TRBD1 - TRBJ2-3
CASSVVSRDTQYF TGTGCCAGCAGCGTAGTCAGTAGGGATACGCAGTATTTT TRBV9 - many TRBJ2-3
CASSSPSSTDTQYF TGTGCCAGCAGTTCCCCTTCTAGCACAGATACGCAGTATTTT TRBV28 - few TRBJ2-3
CASSHQGRNTEAFF TGCGCCAGCAGCCATCAGGGGAGGAACACTGAAGCTTTCTTT TRBV4-3 - - TRBJ1-1
CASSWGIEAFF TGTGCCAGCAGTTGGGGGATTGAAGCTTTCTTT TRBV6-6 - few TRBJ1-1
CASSQDSRSHEQYF TGCGCCAGCAGCCAAGATAGTAGGAGCCACGAGCAGTACTTC TRBV4-3 - - TRBJ2-7
CASSVIGPDGRASDTQYF TGTGCCAGCAGCGTAATCGGTCCTGACGGGAGGGCTTCAGATACGCAGTATTTT TRBV4-2 TRBD2 few TRBJ2-3
CSGGAGGMTEAFF TGCAGCGGGGGGGCCGGTGGGATGACTGAAGCTTTCTTT TRBV29-1 - few TRBJ1-1
CSAKPSGRETQYF TGCAGTGCGAAACCTAGCGGGAGGGAGACCCAGTACTTC TRBV20-1 TRBD2 few TRBJ2-5
CAISESLPGGGPDTQYF TGTGCCATCAGTGAGTCGCTGCCAGGGGGAGGGCCAGATACGCAGTATTTT TRBV10-3 - - TRBJ2-3
CSAHGLAGAETQYF TGCAGTGCACACGGTCTAGCGGGAGCAGAGACCCAGTACTTC TRBV20-1 TRBD2 few TRBJ2-5
CSASGGLGYGYTF TGCAGTGCTAGTGGGGGGTTGGGGTATGGCTACACCTTC TRBV20-1 - few TRBJ1-2
CASSLDRGSGQPQHF TGTGCCAGTAGCTTAGACAGGGGGTCTGGTCAGCCCCAGCATTTT TRBV7-2 TRBD1 once TRBJ1-5
CASSAFGGTTDTQYF TGTGCCAGCAGCGCATTTGGGGGGACCACAGATACGCAGTATTTT TRBV9 - - TRBJ2-3
CASRMRSAGPGETQYF TGTGCCAGCAGGATGAGATCAGCAGGACCGGGAGAGACCCAGTACTTC TRBV27 - - TRBJ2-5
CASSKPDSSGANVLTF TGTGCCAGCAGTAAACCTGACAGCTCTGGGGCCAACGTCCTGACTTTC TRBV6-5 - many TRBJ2-6
CASRQGLAGSTGEQFF TGCGCCAGCAGACAAGGACTAGCGGGTTCTACAGGGGAGCAGTTCTTC TRBV5-1 TRBD2 - TRBJ2-1
CASRDRFYKQYF TGTGCCAGCCGGGACAGGTTCTACAAGCAGTACTTC TRBV25-1 TRBD1 - TRBJ2-7
CSARTVLNTEAFF TGCAGTGCAAGGACAGTCTTGAACACTGAAGCTTTCTTT TRBV20-1 - once TRBJ1-1
CASSLVAGGLSVDTQYF TGTGCCAGCAGCTTAGTGGCCGGGGGGCTGTCGGTAGATACGCAGTATTTT TRBV7-2 - - TRBJ2-3
CASSVVSGGAETQYF TGTGCCAGCAGCGTTGTGTCAGGGGGCGCGGAGACCCAGTACTTC TRBV9 TRBD1 - TRBJ2-5
CASSLAWSTDTQYF TGCGCCAGCAGCTTGGCCTGGAGCACAGATACGCAGTATTTT TRBV5-1 - - TRBJ2-3
CSARGPIYSGANVLTF TGCAGTGCGAGGGGACCAATTTACTCTGGGGCCAACGTCCTGACTTTC TRBV20-1 - few TRBJ2-6
CASSLGQGASYEQYF TGTGCCAGCTCACTTGGACAGGGGGCCTCCTACGAGCAGTACTTC TRBV18 TRBD1 - TRBJ2-7
CASSLEATTNTGELFF TGCGCCAGCAGCTTGGAGGCGACTACCAACACCGGGGAGCTGTTTTTT TRBV5-1 - - TRBJ2-2
CASSLEASGTPNTGELFF TGCGCCAGCAGCTTAGAGGCTAGCGGGACACCGAACACCGGGGAGCTGTTTTTT TRBV5-1 TRBD2 few TRBJ2-2
CAWSDQGDTEAFF TGTGCCTGGAGTGATCAGGGAGATACTGAAGCTTTCTTT TRBV30 - - TRBJ1-1
CASRADRDSVEKLFF TGTGCCAGCAGAGCAGACCGGGACAGTGTTGAAAAACTGTTTTTT TRBV6-6 TRBD1 - TRBJ1-4